Listed below are T cell receptor beta chains from one sample, sequenced in a study of T cells after yellow fever vaccination. TCRdb redid the calling of the 5' RACE reads with MiXCR, one entry per CDR3 protein. The sample gives around 150,000 distinct CDR3 sequences, around 7.2% of which show up once; 2.5% is in the top ten. The sample in question was CD4+ T cells sorted from PBMCs, obtained 5 to 6 days after the first yellow fever vaccination. The receptors were sampled from a man between 18 and 35 years old who received the YFV17D yellow fever vaccine. Each CDR3 is given with its conserved first and last residue. The D gene is left open where the match is weak. A row's size may be missing; if present it is once, few, many or a size class.

J gene	D gene	clone size	V gene	CDR3 DNA	CDR3 protein
TRBJ2-2	NA	many	TRBV12-3/TRBV12-4	TGTGCCAGCAGTGCTAACCGGGACTACACCGGGGAGCTGTTTTTT	CASSANRDYTGELFF
TRBJ2-7	TRBD2	NA	TRBV18	TGTGCCAGCTCACCACCTAGCGGGGTCTACGAGCAGTACTTC	CASSPPSGVYEQYF
TRBJ1-3	NA	NA	TRBV7-2	TGTGCCAGCAGCTTATCGCAAGGCGGGACCACCTCTGGAAACACCATATATTTT	CASSLSQGGTTSGNTIYF
TRBJ2-5	TRBD2	many	TRBV5-4	TGTGCCAGCAGCTCGGGGGGGCGGGAGACCCAGTACTTC	CASSSGGRETQYF
TRBJ1-2	NA	many	TRBV12-3/TRBV12-4	TGTGCCAGCAGTTTAAGGCACTATGGCTACACCTTC	CASSLRHYGYTF
TRBJ2-7	TRBD1	many	TRBV7-2	TGTGCCAGCAGCTTAACCCTAGGACAGGGACCCTACGAGCAGTACTTC	CASSLTLGQGPYEQYF
TRBJ1-1	NA	many	TRBV12-3/TRBV12-4	TGTGCCAGCAGGGCGGCGGGGCAGGAAGCTTTCTTT	CASRAAGQEAFF
TRBJ2-7	NA	many	TRBV11-1	TGTGCCAGCAGCGAGGGAAGGCGTTCCTACGAGCAGTACTTC	CASSEGRRSYEQYF
TRBJ1-3	NA	many	TRBV29-1	TGCAGCGTCCGACAGTCTTCTGGAAACACCATATATTTT	CSVRQSSGNTIYF
TRBJ2-7	NA	NA	TRBV27	TGTGCCAGCAGTTTAAGGGGGGGCATTTCCTACGTGCAGTACTTC	CASSLRGGISYVQYF
TRBJ2-2	TRBD1	NA	TRBV11-2	TGTGCCAGCAGCCCAGGGGGCTGGACAAAGAACACCGGGGAGCTGTTTTTT	CASSPGGWTKNTGELFF
TRBJ2-1	TRBD2	many	TRBV24-1	TGTGCCACCAGTGATGCTAGCGGGGGGGAGGGTCAGTTCTTC	CATSDASGGEGQFF
TRBJ2-5	TRBD1	many	TRBV24-1	TGTGCCACCAGTGACCTCCCTCTTGACAGGGCGGTAGCGACCCAGTACTTC	CATSDLPLDRAVATQYF
TRBJ2-7	NA	many	TRBV12-3/TRBV12-4	TGTGCCAGCAGTTCCGCTAGTGGAGGTGGAGAGCAGTACTTC	CASSSASGGGEQYF
TRBJ1-1	NA	many	TRBV5-1	TGCGCCAGCAGCCCCGGGGACTCCCGGGACACTGAAGCTTTCTTT	CASSPGDSRDTEAFF
TRBJ2-2	NA	many	TRBV25-1	TGTGCCAGCAGGGAAATGGGACACGGGGAGCTGTTTTTT	CASREMGHGELFF
TRBJ2-3	NA	many	TRBV21-1	TGTGCCAGCAGGGGGGATACGCAGTATTTT	CASRGDTQYF
TRBJ2-1	NA	many	TRBV6-2/TRBV6-3	TGTGCCAGCAGTTCATGGGGTCATGCCCCTTACAATGAGCAGTTCTTC	CASSSWGHAPYNEQFF
TRBJ1-1	NA	many	TRBV18	TGTGCCAGCTCATCCCCGACAGGCGGGAACACTGAAGCTTTCTTT	CASSSPTGGNTEAFF
TRBJ1-1	NA	few	TRBV6-1	TGTGCCAGCAGTGAGGTGGGAACTGAAGCTTTCTTT	CASSEVGTEAFF
TRBJ1-1	NA	many	TRBV5-4	TGTGCCAGCAGCTTGCAGGGGCTGAAAGCTTTCTTT	CASSLQGLKAFF
TRBJ1-1	NA	NA	TRBV29-1	TGCAGCGTCGACCGGTATGGGGGCGAATGGAACACTGAAGCTTTCTTT	CSVDRYGGEWNTEAFF
TRBJ1-1	NA	many	TRBV7-2	TGTGCCAGCAGCTTAGTCGGTCACCCGAACACTGAAGCTTTCTTT	CASSLVGHPNTEAFF
TRBJ1-5	TRBD1	few	TRBV5-1	TGCGCCAGCAGCTTGGCCACAGGGGTGGGACAGCCCCAGCATTTT	CASSLATGVGQPQHF
TRBJ2-5	TRBD1	NA	TRBV7-2	TGTGCCAGCAGCCCAGTCGGACAGGTTTATGGCCAGTACTTC	CASSPVGQVYGQYF
TRBJ1-1	NA	NA	TRBV29-1	TGCAGCGCGAGGGAGCGAGGGGACACTGAAGCTTTCTTT	CSARERGDTEAFF
TRBJ1-4	NA	many	TRBV7-2	TGTGCCAGCAGCCGGAACCAGGGGGAAAAACTGTTTTTT	CASSRNQGEKLFF
TRBJ1-1	NA	few	TRBV11-2	TGTGCCAGCAGCTTAAAGAATCTGGTGGCAAGCGGGGTAGAAGCTTTCTTT	CASSLKNLVASGVEAFF
TRBJ2-3	NA	NA	TRBV21-1	TGTGCCAGCACCGTCCCTAACTTCACAGATACGCAGTATTTT	CASTVPNFTDTQYF
TRBJ2-5	NA	many	TRBV6-5	TGTGCCAGCATCTCGACAGCTTCGGAGACCCAGTACTTC	CASISTASETQYF
TRBJ1-3	NA	many	TRBV5-5	TGTGCCAGCAGCTTCGGTATCTCTGGAAACACCATATATTTT	CASSFGISGNTIYF
TRBJ2-5	NA	few	TRBV5-6	TGTGCCAGCAGCTTGTCAGTTTACCAAGAGACCCAGTACTTC	CASSLSVYQETQYF
TRBJ2-5	NA	many	TRBV5-4	TGTGCCAGCAGCTTGCCGTACGAAGAGACCCAGTACTTC	CASSLPYEETQYF
TRBJ1-2	NA	few	TRBV7-2	TGTGCCAGCAGCTTAAGGGGATGGAATGGCTACACCTTC	CASSLRGWNGYTF
TRBJ2-1	NA	NA	TRBV7-9	TGTGCCAGCAGCTGGGGCCACATAACAATCGATGAGCAGTTCTTC	CASSWGHITIDEQFF
TRBJ1-5	NA	NA	TRBV10-3	TGTGCCATCAGTGAGATAAGAGGGGATCCACGGAATCAGCCCCAGCATTTT	CAISEIRGDPRNQPQHF
TRBJ2-3	NA	many	TRBV6-5	TGTGCCAGCAGTTCCCGAAGGGCCATCACAGATACGCAGTATTTT	CASSSRRAITDTQYF
TRBJ2-1	NA	many	TRBV7-2	TGTGCCAGCATGCTACTAGTGGCCAATGAGCAGTTCTTC	CASMLLVANEQFF
TRBJ1-5	NA	many	TRBV6-2/TRBV6-3	TGTGCCAGCAGTGGGACTAACAGTTATCAGCCCCAGCATTTT	CASSGTNSYQPQHF
TRBJ1-5	NA	few	TRBV20-1	TGCAGTGCTAGAATAGGGGAGAGCAATCAGCCCCAGCATTTT	CSARIGESNQPQHF
TRBJ2-1	TRBD2	NA	TRBV5-4	TGTGACAGCAGCTTTTGGCTAGCGGGGAACAATGAGCAGTTCTTC	CDSSFWLAGNNEQFF
TRBJ2-2	NA	NA	TRBV2	TGTGCCAGCAGTGAAGCGGGGTTTAGGGATGGGGAGCTGTTTTTT	CASSEAGFRDGELFF
TRBJ2-2	NA	NA	TRBV20-1	TGCAGTGCTAGTCTCCCCGGGGGAGGTACCGGGGAGCTGTTTTTT	CSASLPGGGTGELFF
TRBJ2-2	NA	many	TRBV12-3/TRBV12-4	TGTGCCAGCAGTTACCAGCAGGGGTCATGGACCGGGGAGCTGTTTTTT	CASSYQQGSWTGELFF
TRBJ1-1	NA	many	TRBV5-1	TGCGCCAGCAGCTTGGCCAATTCAGGGGCCGGGGACACTGAAGCTTTCTTT	CASSLANSGAGDTEAFF
TRBJ2-5	NA	many	TRBV2	TGTGCCCGCTCGTCGGGCCTAGAAGAGACCCAGTACTTC	CARSSGLEETQYF
TRBJ2-7	TRBD1	NA	TRBV7-2	TGTGCCAGCAGCTTAAATGCAGGGGGCTACGAGCAGTACTTC	CASSLNAGGYEQYF
TRBJ2-5	NA	few	TRBV9	TGTGCCAGCAGCGTAGCCGGGGGGCCGTCTGGGCAAGAGACCCAGTACTTC	CASSVAGGPSGQETQYF
TRBJ1-1	NA	many	TRBV19	TGTGCCAGTAGTAACGAACCCAGCACTGAAGCTTTCTTT	CASSNEPSTEAFF
TRBJ1-4	NA	many	TRBV18	TGTGCCAGCTCACCACCTTCACAGGGAGTTGAAAAACTGTTTTTT	CASSPPSQGVEKLFF
TRBJ1-6	TRBD1	few	TRBV9	TGTGCCAGCAGCGCCGACTCCCTCAGGGGGTTGGGTTCACCCCTCCACTTT	CASSADSLRGLGSPLHF
TRBJ2-7	NA	many	TRBV5-1	TGCGCCAGCAGCTTGGATCGGGGCCCCTACGAGCAGTACTTC	CASSLDRGPYEQYF
TRBJ2-1	TRBD2	few	TRBV5-1	TGCGCCAGCAGCTTGCAACTAGCGGGGGGGCTTACTGAGCAGTTCTTC	CASSLQLAGGLTEQFF
TRBJ2-3	TRBD2	many	TRBV6-5	TGTGCCAGCAGTTACTCGCTTCCTAGCGGGAGGATCACAGATACGCAGTATTTT	CASSYSLPSGRITDTQYF
TRBJ1-3	NA	many	TRBV2	TGTGCCAGCAGTCCGGAACAGTTCGGAAACACCATATATTTT	CASSPEQFGNTIYF